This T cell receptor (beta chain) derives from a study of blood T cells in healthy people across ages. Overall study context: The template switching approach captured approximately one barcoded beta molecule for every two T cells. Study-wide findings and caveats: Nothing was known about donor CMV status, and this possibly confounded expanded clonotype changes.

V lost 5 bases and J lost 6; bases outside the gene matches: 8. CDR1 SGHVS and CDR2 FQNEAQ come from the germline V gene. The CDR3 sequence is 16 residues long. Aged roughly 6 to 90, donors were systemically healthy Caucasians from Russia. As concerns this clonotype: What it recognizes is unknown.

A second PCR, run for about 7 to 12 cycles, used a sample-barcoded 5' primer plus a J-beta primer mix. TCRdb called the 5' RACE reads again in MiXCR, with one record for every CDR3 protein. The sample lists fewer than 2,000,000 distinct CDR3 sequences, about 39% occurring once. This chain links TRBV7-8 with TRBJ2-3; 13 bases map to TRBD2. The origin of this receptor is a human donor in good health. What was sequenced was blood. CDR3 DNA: TGTGCCAGCAGCCCCAGGACTAGCGGGGGTCGTGATACGCAGTATTTT. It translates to CASSPRTSGGRDTQYF.